The sequence of this TCR beta chain was determined in a study of prognosis after radiotherapy for stage I lung cancer. The overall study: In 12 to 15 patients the disease was a newly diagnosed primary stage I lung tumor, whereas several had oligometastatic NSCLC following surgical resection of the primary tumor. Patient ages ran from about 53 to 95, with a median of 74.5 years, and the group had 10 to 15 men and over 5 women. Findings and caveats of the study: There was no determination made of whether the expanded TCR clones were tumor-specific. Between patients with and without metastases, TRBV and TRBJ gene usage reportedly differed.

This clonotype has only one observation. What it binds is not known. Because the CDR3 is missing its conserved closing phenylalanine or tryptophan, this is likely a read error. CDR3 length: 14 residues. Germline V CDR1 and CDR2: MNHNS, SASEGT. V was cut by 7 bases and J by 0 bases, with 13 bases left in between. Starting from genomic DNA, TCR beta CDR3 was amplified through two-round multiplex PCR. Primers specific to each TRBV and TRBJ gene were used in first-round PCR. Via MiXCR, TCRdb re-called the multiplex PCR reads, giving one row per CDR3 protein. The table lists some 15,000 distinct CDR3 sequences, approximately 28% of them singletons.

The chain is built from TRBV6-1 and TRBJ2-7, with D perhaps being TRBD1 or TRBD2 (5 bases each). The receptor was derived from a donor over 45 with non-small cell lung cancer. The source material was PBMCs, sampled before or after stereotactic body radiation therapy (not recorded which). This chain's CDR3 is CASIRTGTSYEQYL. For the CDR3, the DNA is TGTGCCAGCATAAGAACCGGGACCTCCTACGAGCAGTACCTC.